One sample yielded the 30 T cell receptor beta chains listed below, sequenced in a study of T cell changes during pregnancy in multiple sclerosis. The repertoire was sequenced with immunoSEQ multiplex PCR; TCRdb's copy has only in-frame clones and lacks some. The sample holds roughly 49,000 clones, around 94% seen once. This material consisted of CD4+ T cells from peripheral blood mononuclear cells, taken in the second trimester of pregnancy. These TCRs come from a female donor in good health, enrolled as a control in a pregnancy study.

The genes are TRBV4-3 and TRBJ1-1; 7 bases fit TRBD1. Germline V gene lookup returns CDR1 LGHNA and CDR2 YSLEER. This CDR3 is 15 amino acids long. Unmatched junction bases numbered 6, after V lost 0 bases and J lost 5 bases. The CDR3 loop reads CASSQDAQGRTEAFF. In nucleotides, the CDR3 is TGCGCCAGCAGCCAAGATGCACAGGGGAGGACTGAAGCTTTCTTT.

The chain recombines TRBV9 with TRBJ2-2; 7 bases line up with TRBD2. The J segment lost 4 bases and the V segment lost 0 bases, leaving 3 bases of the junction unmatched. Germline V gene data show CDR1 as SGDLS and CDR2 as YYNGEE. The CDR3 extends over 15 amino acids. CDR3 in amino acids: CASSVEGGITGELFF. As DNA, the CDR3 is TGTGCCAGCAGCGTAGAGGGAGGGATCACCGGGGAGCTGTTTTTT.

This clone was recorded only once. V and J are TRBV19 and TRBJ1-3; D unclear. Deletions cut 7 bases from V and 0 bases from J, with 13 bases between. Germline CDR1 reads LNHDA; CDR2 reads SQIVND (reference sequence). The CDR3 length is 15 residues. The CDR3 coding sequence is TGTGCCAGTACCCTAGGCACCAACTCTGGAAACACCATATATTTT. Translation: CASTLGTNSGNTIYF.

V and J are TRBV30 and TRBJ1-2; 9 positions agree with TRBD1. J gave up 8 bases and V 2 bases, and 6 bases lay outside the gene matches. CDR1 is GTSNPN and CDR2 is SVGIG in the germline V gene (reference sequence). CDR3 length: 13 amino acids. The CDR3 DNA follows: TGTGCCTGGAGTCCTAACAGGGGGCTAGGCTACACCTTC. Protein product: CAWSPNRGLGYTF. The full variable domain, its missing parts supplied by reference TRBV30 and TRBJ1-2, is SQTIHQWPATLVQPVGSPLSLECTVEGTSNPNLYWYRQAAGRGLQLLFYSVGIGQISSEVPQNLSASRPQDRQFILSSKKLLLSDSGFYLCAWSPNRGLGYTFGSGTRLTVV.

The V call is TRBV7-2, the J call TRBJ2-6, with D possibly TRBD2 on 6 matching bases. This CDR3 is 18 amino acids long. V was shortened by 5 bases and J by 0 bases, with 17 bases between the two germline ends. Germline CDR1 SGHTA, CDR2 FQGNSA. As DNA, the CDR3 is TGTGCCAGCAGCCGTCAGGGAGGAACTCCCTCTGGGGCCAACGTCCTGACTTTC. Its protein is CASSRQGGTPSGANVLTF.

The sample holds a few counts of this clone. The genes are TRBV11-3 and TRBJ1-1; D gene unclear. CDR1 and CDR2 from the germline V gene are SGHNT and YENEEA. CDR3 length equals 12 residues. The V and J ends lost 0 bases and 8 bases respectively, with 7 bases between them. DNA of the CDR3: TGTGCCAGCAGCTTAGACAGATACGAAGCTTTCTTT. Residues: CASSLDRYEAFF.

V and J are TRBV5-4 and TRBJ2-3; 8 nucleotides align to TRBD2. CDR1 is SGHNT, CDR2 YYREEE, per germline (reference sequence). The CDR3 loop spans 16 amino acids. The J segment lost 0 bases and the V segment lost 3 bases, leaving 6 bases of the junction unmatched. The CDR3 sequence: CASSSGLARSTDTQYF. In nucleotides, the CDR3 is TGTGCCAGCAGCTCCGGACTAGCAAGAAGCACAGATACGCAGTATTTT. The full variable domain, rest sourced from reference TRBV5-4 and TRBJ2-3, is ETGVTQSPTHLIKTRGQQVTLRCSSQSGHNTVSWYQQALGQGPQFIFQYYREEENGRGNFPPRFSGLQFPNYSSELNVNALELDDSALYLCASSSGLARSTDTQYFGPGTRLTVL.

This clone has a handful of counts. The rearrangement links TRBV2 to TRBJ1-6; a possible D gene is TRBD1 (6 bases). This CDR3 is built from 15 residues. CDR1 and CDR2 from the germline V gene are SNHLY and FYNNEI. The V and J ends lost 5 bases and 7 bases respectively, with 15 bases between them. The CDR3 here is CASSSARQENSPLHF. The CDR3 region has the DNA TGTGCCAGCAGTTCAGCGAGACAGGAGAATTCACCCCTCCACTTT.

The chain combines TRBV5-1 with TRBJ2-2, with 11 bases aligning to TRBD2. Looked up from germline, CDR1 is SGHRS and CDR2 is YFSETQ. The V segment lost 0 bases and the J segment 4 bases; nucleotides outside the gene matches: 8. CDR3 length: 18 residues. CDR3 DNA: TGCGCCAGCAGCTTGGGGCCACTAGCGGGGGAGATCACCGGGGAGCTGTTTTTT. Translation: CASSLGPLAGEITGELFF.

The chain joins TRBV6-6 to TRBJ1-1, with 10 nucleotides matching TRBD1. CDR1 is MNHNY, CDR2 SVGAGI, per germline (reference sequence). The CDR3 length is 16 residues. J lost 7 bases, V lost 2 bases, and 10 bases had no gene match. This CDR3 reads CASSYTLRQGAREAFF. The CDR3 DNA reads TGTGCCAGCAGTTACACCCTCCGACAGGGGGCGCGTGAAGCTTTCTTT.

V gene TRBV7-8 combines with J gene TRBJ1-5; 8 nucleotides match TRBD1. The V segment lost 5 bases and the J segment 3 bases; nucleotides outside the gene matches: 6. The germline V gene encodes CDR1 SGHVS and CDR2 FQNEAQ. This CDR3 comprises 15 residues. The CDR3 reads CASSATGGNNQPQHF. CDR3 in DNA: TGTGCCAGCAGCGCCACAGGGGGGAACAATCAGCCCCAGCATTTT.

V gene TRBV7-2 combines with J gene TRBJ2-5; 14 positions agree with TRBD2. The CDR3 totals 16 residues. Trimming cost V 5 bases and J 1 base; bases outside gene matches: 3. CDR1 SGHTA and CDR2 FQGNSA come from the germline V gene. The CDR3 DNA reads TGTGCCAGCAGCCAAGGGACTAGCGGGGGCCAAGAGACCCAGTACTTC. Encoded protein: CASSQGTSGGQETQYF.

This clone was counted between two and nine times. V is TRBV2 and J is TRBJ1-5; D might be TRBD1 (5 bases). Germline loops: CDR1 SNHLY, CDR2 FYNNEI. The CDR3 contains 13 residues. V dropped 4 bases and J dropped 4 bases, with 8 bases sitting between them. The CDR3 spells CASSGDWNQPQHF. The CDR3 DNA is TGTGCCAGCAGTGGGGACTGGAATCAGCCCCAGCATTTT.

The J gene is TRBJ2-7, the V gene TRBV18, with D perhaps TRBD2 (6 bases). Trimming removed 3 bases at V and 5 bases at J, with 17 bases between. Per germline, CDR1 KGHSH and CDR2 LQKENI. The length of the CDR3 is 15 residues. The CDR3 DNA reads as TGTGCCAGCTCACCTATCAGGGACTCGAGGAACGAGCAGTACTTC. Protein sequence: CASSPIRDSRNEQYF.

The V and J genes are TRBV15 and TRBJ1-1; TRBD1 is a possible D gene (6 bases). Germline V gives CDR1 LNHNV, CDR2 YYDKDF (reference sequence). The CDR3 runs to 16 residues. The V and J ends lost 0 bases and 4 bases respectively, with 15 bases between them. DNA for the CDR3: TGTGCCACCAGCAGAGATCTCCAGGGGATTGGCACTGAAGCTTTCTTT. This gives the protein CATSRDLQGIGTEAFF.

The CDR3 reads CASSVGPTDNSNQPQHF. CDR3 coding DNA: TGTGCCAGCAGCGTAGGGCCGACTGATAATAGCAATCAGCCCCAGCATTTT. The V call is TRBV9, the J call TRBJ1-5; no firm D call. There are 17 residues in the CDR3. Trimming cost V 0 bases and J 0 bases, with 13 bases left between them. Germline CDR1 SGDLS, CDR2 YYNGEE.

The chain recombines TRBV27 with TRBJ1-1; D is unclear. Germline V gene data show CDR1 as MNHEY and CDR2 as SMNVEV (reference sequence). V shed 2 bases and J shed 7 bases, with 11 bases lying between them. The CDR3 is made up of 13 amino acids. The CDR3 DNA sequence: TGTGCCAGCAGTTTAGCGGAGAGGGTTGAAGCTTTCTTT. Translating it yields CASSLAERVEAFF.

The chain employs TRBV6-4 and TRBJ2-3; D is possibly TRBD1 (5 bases). V was pared by 6 bases and J by 0 bases, with 10 bases between. This CDR3 comprises 14 residues. Germline V gene data show CDR1 as MRHNA and CDR2 as SNTAGT. DNA of the CDR3: TGTGCCAGCAGCTTAGGACAAAGCACAGATACGCAGTATTTT. Its translation is CASSLGQSTDTQYF.

The genes are TRBV10-3 and TRBJ1-5; TRBD1 might be the D (5 bases). This CDR3 contains 15 residues. Germline V gene sequence: CDR1 ENHRY, CDR2 SYGVKD. Trimming took off 6 bases at V and 1 base at J, with 13 bases between the two ends. The CDR3 is CAIRAGLESNQPQHF. As DNA, the CDR3 is TGTGCCATCAGGGCAGGGTTGGAGAGCAATCAGCCCCAGCATTTT.

The genes are TRBV20-1 and TRBJ1-2; no reliable D call. Germline-derived CDR1 and CDR2 are DFQATT and SNEGSKA (reference sequence). Deletions cut 6 bases from V and 8 bases from J, with 13 bases between. The CDR3 covers 11 residues. The CDR3 loop is CSAVGLVGYTF. CDR3 in DNA: TGCAGTGCCGTGGGCCTGGTGGGCTACACCTTC.

The rearrangement links TRBV7-3 to TRBJ2-1; 7 bases fit TRBD2. Trimming cost V 4 bases and J 8 bases; bases outside gene matches: 8. This CDR3 is 14 amino acids long. Germline assignment: CDR1 SGHTA and CDR2 FQGTGA. CDR3 protein: CASSSSRGGDEQFF. DNA for the CDR3: TGTGCCAGCAGCTCTTCTCGGGGAGGGGATGAGCAGTTCTTC.

As DNA, the CDR3 is TGTGCCAGCAGCGAGCAAGTTAGCGGGGGGAACACCGGGGAGCTGTTTTTT. Amino acid sequence: CASSEQVSGGNTGELFF. This sequence joins TRBV9 and TRBJ2-2, with TRBD2 matching over 9 bases. This CDR3 is built from 17 residues. Trimming at V came to 3 bases and at J to 1 base, leaving 7 bases not matched to a gene. Germline-derived CDR1 and CDR2 are SGDLS and YYNGEE.

The chain links TRBV10-1 to TRBJ1-5, with 11 bases that match TRBD1. V trimming: 6 bases; J trimming: 4 bases; junction bases outside the gene matches: 5. The CDR3 has 15 residues. CDR1 and CDR2 (germline): WNHNN, SYGVQD (reference sequence). CDR3 in DNA: TGCGCCAGCAGGCAAGGGACAGGGGGAAATCAGCCCCAGCATTTT. Translated: CASRQGTGGNQPQHF.

The chain employs TRBV4-3 and TRBJ1-2; no definite D call. CDR1 and CDR2 (germline): LGHNA, YSLEER. The CDR3 is 17 amino acids. Trimming stripped 0 bases from V and 1 base from J, with 15 bases between. The CDR3 DNA follows: TGCGCCAGCAGCCAAGATACGGCTTACACGGGTAACTATGGCTACACCTTC. Translated, it gives CASSQDTAYTGNYGYTF.

The chain couples TRBV19 to TRBJ2-1, with a tentative D call TRBD2 (5 bases). Germline V gene sequence: CDR1 LNHDA, CDR2 SQIVND (reference sequence). V dropped 3 bases and J dropped 7 bases, with 28 bases sitting between them. The CDR3 has 19 amino acids. The CDR3 spells CASSIWAGSSNSVNNEQFF. For the CDR3, the DNA is TGTGCCAGTAGTATTTGGGCGGGCAGTTCGAATTCTGTCAATAATGAGCAGTTCTTC.

The V call is TRBV7-8, the J call TRBJ2-3; perhaps TRBD2 as D (6 bases). The CDR3 is 15 residues long. CDR1 SGHVS and CDR2 FQNEAQ come from the germline V gene. V was pared by 5 bases and J by 6 bases, with 18 bases between. CDR3: CASSTIAARGDTQYF. Here the CDR3 DNA reads TGTGCCAGCAGCACGATAGCGGCTCGGGGGGATACGCAGTATTTT.

The gene calls are TRBV5-1 and TRBJ1-1; 7 nucleotides match TRBD1. The CDR3 consists of 13 residues. V lost 5 bases to trimming and J lost 5 bases; unmatched junction nucleotides: 6. From germline, CDR1 is SGHRS and CDR2 YFSETQ. CDR3: CASRDGQATEAFF. The CDR3 coding sequence is TGCGCCAGCAGGGACGGACAGGCAACTGAAGCTTTCTTT.

This clone was observed a few times. V usage is TRBV2 and J usage is TRBJ2-2; 8 nucleotides align to TRBD1. Trimming at V came to 5 bases and at J to 1 base, leaving 6 bases not matched to a gene. Germline loops: CDR1 SNHLY, CDR2 FYNNEI. This CDR3 comprises 16 residues. This CDR3 reads CASSIQGAKNTGELFF. CDR3 nucleotide sequence: TGTGCCAGCAGTATTCAGGGGGCGAAGAACACCGGGGAGCTGTTTTTT.

The chain uses TRBV11-1 and TRBJ1-6; D remains unclear. Germline V gene sequence: CDR1 SGHAT, CDR2 FQDESV (reference sequence). The CDR3 extends over 15 amino acids. Trimming pared 5 bases from V and 0 bases from J, leaving 8 bases between. DNA for the CDR3: TGTGCCAGCAGCATCGGTAGCTCCTATAATTCACCCCTCCACTTT. As protein: CASSIGSSYNSPLHF.

The V call is TRBV6-5, the J call TRBJ2-2, with a possible D match to TRBD1 (6 bases). CDR3 length: 13 amino acids. Germline-derived CDR1 and CDR2 are MNHEY and SVGAGI. Trimming removed 5 bases at V and 7 bases at J, with 11 bases between. CDR3 region: CASSPRGGGELFF. CDR3 in DNA: TGTGCCAGCAGTCCCAGGGGCGGCGGGGAGCTGTTTTTT.